This T cell receptor (beta chain) was recorded in a study of human T cells and chemical hapten exposure. Time point of the sample: pre-sensitization, week 0. The treatment denotes: therapeutic diphenylcyclopropenone sensitization with weekly scalp DPC. Suited to DPC and affected by alopecia, the donors ranged from 18 to 70 years old. This clonotype was seen only a few times. CDR1 is SGHTA and CDR2 is FQGNSA in the germline V gene. The CDR3 consists of 11 residues. Trimming took 3 bases from V and 13 from J, leaving 9 bases between them. TCRdb used MiXCR to reprocess the RACE reads, holding one entry per CDR3 protein. The sample holds approximately 320,000 distinct CDR3 sequences, 5.5% seen once.

The TCR was taken from a woman aged 18-29 years with alopecia areata. Some clones in this sample may be carry-over from other donors' samples. The rearrangement uses TRBV7-2 and TRBJ1-4; D not resolved. The sequences come from whole blood, collected in connection with sensitization to the hapten diphenylcyclopropenone (DPC). The CDR3 spells CASSLTRRLFF. CDR3 DNA sequence: TGTGCCAGCAGCTTGACGAGGCGACTGTTTTTT. The full variable domain, in which reference TRBV7-2 and TRBJ1-4 provide the parts outside the CDR3, is GAGVSQSPSNKVTEKGKDVELRCDPISGHTALYWYRQSLGQGLEFLIYFQGNSAPDKSGLPSDRFSAERTGGSVSTLTIQRTQQEDSAVYLCASSLTRRLFFGSGTQLSVL.